The T cell receptor beta chain described here comes from a study of cytomegalovirus exposure and HLA in healthy donors. Study outcomes and limitations: Researchers counted around 180 TCR beta chains as cytomegalovirus-associated. Researchers reported from a later analysis that most CMV-associated TCR beta chains appeared HLA-restricted. Productive rates of about 87% or about 30% were seen for most TCR beta V segments in an earlier analysis.

The germline V gene encodes CDR1 KGHSH and CDR2 LQKENI. This CDR3 is built from 17 residues. Between the trimmed V and J ends, which lost 2 bases and 0 bases, there was a span of 14 bases. The PCR was carried out with 60 Vbeta primers and 13 Jbeta primers. Profiling relied on immunoSEQ multiplex PCR, and the TCRdb table lists in-frame clones only, not all of them. The data show about 120,000 clones, approximately 75% seen once. Note on this clone: The antigen remains unidentified.

This TCR derives from a man aged 35 to 55 in good health and CMV-seronegative. The chain links TRBV18 to TRBJ2-1, with D perhaps matching TRBD2 (6 bases). The sequenced material came from PBMCs. The CDR3 DNA follows: TGTGCCAGCTCACCATGGCCCCGGGACTCCTCCTACAATGAGCAGTTCTTC. It yields the protein CASSPWPRDSSYNEQFF.